The 22 T cell receptor beta chains presented below share a single source sample, sequenced in a study of blood T cell repertoires in COVID-19. The table came from immunoSEQ multiplex PCR; TCRdb's copy has only in-frame clones and leaves some out. Of roughly 700,000 clones in the sample, approximately 90% are singletons; the top ten hold around 0.3%. Sequences were obtained from peripheral blood. The receptors derive from a woman between 18 and 30 years old with acute or convalescent COVID-19.

The chain is built from TRBV4-1 and TRBJ2-1; 7 nucleotides align to TRBD1. Per germline, CDR1 MGHRA and CDR2 YSYEKL. This CDR3 region has 15 residues. V dropped 3 bases and J dropped 4; count of bases not matched to a gene: 6. The CDR3 bases are TGCGCCAGCAGCCAGGGACCGGGACAGTACAATGAGCAGTTCTTC. This codes for CASSQGPGQYNEQFF.

This clone was found once. The CDR3 is CASSAGTGLYNEQFF. The CDR3 DNA reads as TGTGCCAGCAGCGCCGGGACAGGGCTTTACAATGAGCAGTTCTTC. The rearrangement uses TRBV5-6 and TRBJ2-1, with TRBD1 identical over 9 bases. V lost 4 bases and J lost 4; bases outside the gene matches: 6. CDR1 and CDR2 from the germline V gene are SGHDT and YYEEEE. CDR3 length equals 15 residues.

The CDR3 protein is CASSPGGGVNYGYTF. The CDR3 nucleotides are TGTGCCAGCAGCCCTGGAGGAGGGGTCAACTATGGCTACACCTTC. The rearrangement uses TRBV5-4 and TRBJ1-2; possibly TRBD1 for D (5 bases). V was pared by 4 bases and J by 2 bases, with 15 bases between. The CDR3 length is 15 residues. Germline loops: CDR1 SGHNT, CDR2 YYREEE (reference sequence).

The V call is TRBV27, the J call TRBJ2-2; 7 nucleotides agree with TRBD1. The CDR3 has 14 residues. CDR1 MNHEY and CDR2 SMNVEV come from the germline V gene (reference sequence). Losses at the gene ends were 2 bases for V and 6 bases for J; bases not matched to a gene: 3. The CDR3 DNA sequence: TGTGCCAGCAGTTTACAGGGGGTGGCCGGGGAGCTGTTTTTT. This sequence encodes CASSLQGVAGELFF.

CDR3 sequence: CATSGQSGTEAFF. DNA of the CDR3: TGCGCCACTAGCGGACAGTCGGGCACTGAAGCTTTCTTT. This chain uses TRBV5-1 with TRBJ1-1; a possible D gene is TRBD1 (6 bases). This CDR3 has 13 amino acids. Germline CDR1 reads SGHRS; CDR2 reads YFSETQ. V lost 9 bases, J lost 4 bases, and 16 bases lay in between.

J is TRBJ1-1 and V is TRBV12-3 or TRBV12-4; D is ambiguous. V gave up 2 bases and J gave up 4 bases, with 8 bases separating them. The CDR3 is 13 amino acids. This chain's CDR3 is CASSLQEGTEAFF. The DNA for the CDR3 is TGTGCCAGCAGTTTACAGGAGGGCACTGAAGCTTTCTTT.

As for this clone: A much larger clone lies a single base off, so this may be a read error. The V gene is TRBV6-5, the J gene TRBJ2-3; TRBD2 might be the D (6 bases). V lost 5 bases to trimming and J lost 1 base, with 7 bases between them. CDR3 length equals 13 residues. Germline CDR1 and CDR2: MNHEY and SVGAGI. The CDR3 coding sequence is TGTGCCAGCAGTAAGCGGGGCACAGATACGCAGTATTTT. It translates to CASSKRGTDTQYF.

This chain joins TRBV9 and TRBJ2-1; possibly TRBD2 for D (5 bases). The CDR3 has 19 residues. Germline CDR1 SGDLS, CDR2 YYNGEE. Deletions cut 3 bases from V and 0 bases from J, with 22 bases between. CDR3 bases: TGTGCCAGCAGCGGACCGAGGACTCGCCTTTCGAGCTCCTACAATGAGCAGTTCTTC. It encodes CASSGPRTRLSSSYNEQFF.

This chain connects TRBV3-1 (or the pseudogene TRBV3-2) to TRBJ1-1; D is unresolved. In germline, CDR1 is LGHDT, CDR2 YNNKEL (reference sequence). The CDR3 covers 17 residues. The V end was cut by 1 base, the J end by 11 bases, with 26 bases between. CDR3 amino acids: CASSQAPGLVEGSAAFF. In nucleotides, the CDR3 is TGTGCCAGCAGCCAAGCCCCCGGCCTCGTGGAGGGCAGTGCGGCTTTCTTT.

The chain uses TRBV6-6 and TRBJ2-7, with D possibly being TRBD1 (5 bases). Trimming left V 6 bases short and J 3 bases short, with 9 bases between. The length of the CDR3 is 12 residues. Germline V gene sequence: CDR1 MNHNY, CDR2 SVGAGI (reference sequence). CDR3 loop: CASSLDSYEQYF. CDR3 coding DNA: TGTGCCAGCAGCCTTGACAGCTACGAGCAGTACTTC.

V usage is TRBV7-2 and J usage is TRBJ2-7; D perhaps matches TRBD2 (6 bases). The germline CDR1 and CDR2 sequences are SGHTA and FQGNSA. The CDR3 has 15 residues. V lost 5 bases to trimming and J lost 2 bases, with 16 bases between them. For the CDR3, the DNA is TGTGCCAGCAGCCACCTGGGACTGGACCCCTACGAGCAGTACTTC. It specifies CASSHLGLDPYEQYF.

The chain joins TRBV30 to TRBJ2-4; tentatively, D is TRBD1 (6 bases). The CDR3 covers 14 residues. V was trimmed by 6 bases and J by 4 bases, leaving 16 bases between them. In germline, CDR1 is GTSNPN, CDR2 SVGIG (reference sequence). The CDR3 DNA reads TGTGCCTGTCGGGACACCGACATAAAAAACATTCAGTACTTC. Amino acids: CACRDTDIKNIQYF.

The DNA for the CDR3 is TGTGCCAGCAGAGACAGGGGGCCGGGCGGGGAGCTGTTTTTT. This gives the protein CASRDRGPGGELFF. The chain has TRBV2 and TRBJ2-2, with TRBD1 matching over 10 bases. The germline CDR1 and CDR2 sequences are SNHLY and FYNNEI. The V gene end was trimmed by 6 bases and the J gene end by 7 bases; junction bases not matched to a gene: 5. CDR3 length: 14 amino acids.

This chain uses TRBV7-9 with TRBJ1-4, with D possibly TRBD1 on 6 matching bases. Trimming shortened V by 5 bases and J by 5 bases, and 12 bases separated the two germline ends. The CDR3 totals 14 residues. The germline V gene encodes CDR1 SEHNR and CDR2 FQNEAQ (reference sequence). The chain's CDR3 is CASSERGLNEKLFF. CDR3 nucleotide sequence: TGTGCCAGCAGCGAAAGGGGGTTAAATGAAAAACTGTTTTTT.

The chain is built from TRBV6-1 and TRBJ1-5; no clear D gene. CDR3 length: 11 amino acids. V lost 3 bases to trimming and J lost 6 bases, with 3 bases between them. From germline, CDR1 is MNHNS and CDR2 SASEGT. CDR3 coding DNA: TGTGCCAGCAGTGAGAGTCAGCCCCAGCATTTT. As protein: CASSESQPQHF.

With respect to this clone: The sample contains more than one DNA sequence encoding this CDR3. J is TRBJ1-1 and V is TRBV7-2; D unclear. V was cut by 4 bases and J by 2 bases, with 8 bases left in between. This CDR3 contains 13 residues. Germline CDR1 reads SGHTA; CDR2 reads FQGNSA. The CDR3 region has the DNA TGTGCCAGCAGCTCCCAGGAAAACACTGAAGCTTTCTTT. Translating it yields CASSSQENTEAFF.

This chain connects TRBV7-3 to TRBJ2-6; D not resolved. The length of the CDR3 is 18 residues. V was cut by 5 bases and J by 0 bases, with 17 bases left in between. CDR1 is SGHTA and CDR2 is FQGTGA in the germline V gene. In nucleotides, the CDR3 is TGTGCCAGCAGCCCCGGCAATTCACTACCCTCTGGGGCCAACGTCCTGACTTTC. This translates into CASSPGNSLPSGANVLTF. The entire variable domain, with the rest obtained from reference TRBV7-3 and TRBJ2-6, is as follows: GAGVSQTPSNKVTEKGKYVELRCDPISGHTALYWYRQSLGQGPEFLIYFQGTGAADDSGLPNDRFFAVRPEGSVSTLKIQRTERGDSAVYLCASSPGNSLPSGANVLTFGAGSRLTVL.

The chain uses TRBV7-6 and TRBJ2-1; maybe TRBD2 (5 bases). The CDR3 spans 15 residues. Germline CDR1 is SGHVS and CDR2 is FNYEAQ. The V end lost 0 bases, the J end lost 10 bases, and 16 bases lay between the germline ends. The CDR3 here is CASSLALVGSTEQFF. CDR3 nucleotides: TGTGCCAGCAGCTTAGCGCTAGTGGGGAGTACGGAGCAGTTCTTC.

This clone was counted a single time. The V gene is TRBV10-1, the J gene TRBJ2-2; tentative D call: TRBD1 (5 bases). CDR1 is WNHNN and CDR2 is SYGVQD in the germline V gene (reference sequence). The CDR3 extends over 15 amino acids. The V and J ends lost 7 bases and 7 bases respectively, with 19 bases between them. The CDR3 loop reads CASTPETGGNGELFF. The CDR3 coding sequence is TGCGCCAGCACCCCCGAAACAGGTGGGAACGGGGAGCTGTTTTTT.

V usage is TRBV5-1 and J usage is TRBJ1-6; D might be TRBD1 (6 bases). The germline gives CDR1 SGHRS, CDR2 YFSETQ. V was pared by 5 bases and J by 4 bases, with 16 bases between. The CDR3 consists of 16 residues. In DNA, the CDR3 is TGCGCCAGCAGGCCTACCGGGACACTTTATAATTCACCCCTCCACTTT. This sequence encodes CASRPTGTLYNSPLHF.

The rearrangement joins TRBV28 to TRBJ1-4, with 8 nucleotides matching TRBD1. The junction had 12 bases not matched to a gene; V was cut back by 3 bases and J by 3 bases. Looked up from germline, CDR1 is MDHEN and CDR2 is SYDVKM. This CDR3 contains 18 residues. CDR3: CASSFPSTGAISNEKLFF. The DNA of the CDR3 is TGTGCCAGCAGTTTTCCTTCGACAGGGGCCATCTCTAATGAAAAACTGTTTTTT.

This clone was observed once. The same CDR3 can be traced to other DNA sequences in this sample. The V call is TRBV5-1, the J call TRBJ1-5; D is possibly TRBD1 (6 bases). Trimming pared 0 bases from V and 0 bases from J, leaving 7 bases between. This CDR3 is 15 amino acids long. Germline V gene lookup returns CDR1 SGHRS and CDR2 YFSETQ. Here the CDR3 DNA reads TGCGCCAGCAGCTTGGGGGACAATAGCAATCAGCCCCAGCATTTT. Translated: CASSLGDNSNQPQHF.